The rows below give T cell receptor beta chains drawn from one sample of a study of blood T cells in healthy people across ages. Via MiXCR, TCRdb re-called the 5' RACE reads, giving one row per CDR3 protein. The sample holds about 810,000 distinct CDR3 sequences, about 36% seen once. Sequenced: blood. These receptors all stem from a man between 18 and 35 years old in good health. Each CDR3 is given with its conserved first and last residue. Each record gives: D gene, clone size, CDR3 length, V gene, J gene, CDR3 protein, CDR3 DNA. A D gene is named only where the DNA matches it firmly. For some rows the clone size is stated as once, few or many, or as a class when expanded; others skip it.

.	few	13	TRBV30	TRBJ2-5	CAWSGARGETKYF	TGTGCCTGGAGTGGGGCTAGGGGGGAGACCAAGTACTTC
.	.	14	TRBV10-2	TRBJ1-1	CASREVLTTTEAFF	TGCGCCAGCAGAGAGGTCCTTACGACCACTGAAGCTTTCTTT
.	.	16	TRBV5-1	TRBJ2-2	CASSSSTDTNTGELFF	TGCGCCAGCAGCTCGTCGACCGATACGAACACCGGGGAGCTGTTTTTT
TRBD2	few	14	TRBV20-1	TRBJ2-3	CSAKSRSGTDTQYF	TGCAGTGCCAAAAGTCGTAGCGGGACAGATACGCAGTATTTT
.	.	14	TRBV20-1	TRBJ2-1	CSALTGTGGNEQFF	TGCAGTGCATTGACCGGGACTGGCGGCAATGAGCAGTTCTTC
.	many	14	TRBV12-3/TRBV12-4	TRBJ1-1	CASSPEGGSLEAFF	TGTGCCAGCAGTCCCGAGGGGGGATCCCTTGAAGCTTTCTTT
.	.	14	TRBV20-1	TRBJ2-1	CSAWTGSSYNEQFF	TGCAGTGCTTGGACGGGGAGCTCCTACAATGAGCAGTTCTTC
.	few	14	TRBV27	TRBJ1-1	CASCLVGGGTEAFF	TGTGCCAGCTGCCTCGTCGGGGGGGGCACTGAAGCTTTCTTT
.	.	15	TRBV5-6	TRBJ2-5	CASSFGWGGHNEQYF	TGTGCCAGCAGCTTTGGCTGGGGGGGCCACAATGAGCAGTACTTC
.	once	15	TRBV4-1	TRBJ1-5	CASSQDSQGYQPQHF	TGCGCCAGCAGCCAAGATAGCCAGGGGTATCAGCCCCAGCATTTT
.	few	12	TRBV20-1	TRBJ2-5	CSANRQGETQYF	TGCAGTGCTAATCGCCAGGGAGAGACCCAGTACTTC
TRBD1	.	15	TRBV9	TRBJ2-7	CASSPEGADYYEQYF	TGTGCCAGCAGCCCTGAGGGGGCAGATTACTACGAGCAGTACTTC
.	few	14	TRBV5-1	TRBJ1-3	CASTPGDTGNTIYF	TGCGCCAGCACCCCAGGGGACACTGGAAACACCATATATTTT
.	many	14	TRBV15	TRBJ2-7	CATSREGGFDEQYF	TGTGCCACCAGCAGAGAGGGGGGATTCGACGAGCAGTACTTC
.	few	12	TRBV12-3/TRBV12-4	TRBJ1-5	CASQTANQPQHF	TGTGCCAGCCAGACAGCTAATCAGCCCCAGCATTTT
TRBD2	many	16	TRBV20-1	TRBJ2-3	CSASPFSGGYTDTQYF	TGCAGTGCTAGTCCATTTAGCGGGGGGTACACAGATACGCAGTATTTT
.	few	17	TRBV4-2	TRBJ1-4	CASSKEGPTGRLEKLFF	TGTGCCAGCAGCAAAGAGGGTCCAACAGGGCGGCTTGAAAAACTGTTTTTT
.	.	16	TRBV5-5	TRBJ2-6	CASSSTSSSGANVLTF	TGTGCCAGCAGCTCTACGAGCAGCTCTGGGGCCAACGTCCTGACTTTC